This TCR beta chain was obtained from a study of Ad26.COV2.S vaccination and SARS-CoV-2 variants. The protocol was immunoSEQ multiplex PCR, while the TCRdb copy is restricted to in-frame clones and leaves out a portion. The data hold around 300,000 clones, with roughly 90% observed a single time. Of note for this clone: Antigen specificity is unknown.

The V segment lost 5 bases and the J segment 3 bases; nucleotides outside the gene matches: 11. The germline V gene encodes CDR1 SGHVS and CDR2 FQNEAQ. The CDR3 is 16 residues long. The sample's treatment: roughly 20 received Ad26.COV2.S at low or high dose, single or two shots; about 5 received placebo; per-sample allocation not given. Sampling happened 63 days after the first vaccine or placebo injection. Study-wide results and limits: Vaccinees displayed broader spike-specific TCR repertoires than placebo recipients.

V usage is TRBV7-8 and J usage is TRBJ2-5; 8 nucleotides line up with TRBD2. This TCR derives from a person between 18 and 65 years old who received the Ad26.COV2.S COVID-19 vaccine or a placebo. The material was peripheral blood, obtained in a trial of Ad26.COV2.S vaccine versus placebo. The CDR3 coding sequence is TGTGCCAGCAGCGGCAATTCGGGGGGGATTAAAGAGACCCAGTACTTC. This codes for CASSGNSGGIKETQYF.